The 13 T cell receptor beta chains below come from one sample, sequenced in a study of T cells in Graves' hyperthyroidism and ophthalmopathy. RNA transcripts gave rise to amplified TCR beta CDR3 regions. A set of HTBI primers served as the primers for a first-round RT-PCR of the TCR CDR3. MiXCR, applied by TCRdb to the multiplex PCR reads, yields one record per CDR3 protein. Altogether some 510,000 distinct CDR3 sequences are present, roughly 50% being singletons, with the ten largest covering 8.2%. The source material was peripheral blood or thyroid tissue (not recorded which). The receptors were gathered from a woman in her late teens or twenties with Graves' hyperthyroidism.

V gene TRBV15 combines with J gene TRBJ1-6; D call uncertain. V was shortened by 5 bases and J by 10 bases, with 9 bases between the two germline ends. Per germline, CDR1 LNHNV and CDR2 YYDKDF (reference sequence). CDR3 length: 12 residues. CDR3 loop: CATSGGTSPLHF. The CDR3 DNA reads TGTGCCACCAGCGGAGGTACCTCACCCCTCCACTTT. Looking up the rest from reference TRBV15 and TRBJ1-6 gives the full variable domain: DAMVIQNPRYQVTQFGKPVTLSCSQTLNHNVMYWYQQKSSQAPKLLFHYYDKDFNNEADTPDNFQSRRPNTSFCFLDIRSPGLGDTAMYLCATSGGTSPLHFGNGTRLTVT.

The chain carries TRBV19 and TRBJ2-7; D is unclear. V lost 6 bases to trimming and J lost 1 base, with 19 bases between them. Per the germline V gene, CDR1 is LNHDA and CDR2 is SQIVND (reference sequence). The CDR3 covers 16 residues. CDR3 residues: CASSPNPAILSYEQYF. Written as DNA, the CDR3 is TGTGCCAGTAGCCCTAACCCCGCAATTCTATCCTACGAGCAGTACTTC. Complete variable domain (other parts from reference TRBV19 and TRBJ2-7): DGGITQSPKYLFRKEGQNVTLSCEQNLNHDAMYWYRQDPGQGLRLIYYSQIVNDFQKGDIAEGYSVSREKKESFPLTVTSAQKNPTAFYLCASSPNPAILSYEQYFGPGTRLTVT.

On this clonotype itself: This could be a read error, since a much larger clone is one nucleotide away. V usage is TRBV6-1 and J usage is TRBJ1-1, with D tentatively TRBD1 (5 bases). V lost 4 bases and J lost 0, with 12 bases in between. Germline assignment: CDR1 MNHNS and CDR2 SASEGT. This CDR3 contains 15 residues. CDR3 DNA sequence: TGTGCCAGCAGTGCAGGGATCCCCATGAACACTGAAGCTTTCTTT. Its protein is CASSAGIPMNTEAFF.

This clonotype was observed a handful of times. This chain links TRBV7-2 with TRBJ1-4; a possible D gene is TRBD1 (5 bases). Germline lookup yields CDR1 SGHTA and CDR2 FQGNSA. The CDR3 has 16 amino acids. Trimming took 5 bases from V and 6 from J, leaving 19 bases between them. Here the CDR3 DNA reads TGTGCCAGCAGCCCTTCGGTCGGGGGACCCTATGAAAAACTGTTTTTT. Residues: CASSPSVGGPYEKLFF.

The chain has TRBV24-1 and TRBJ2-5; TRBD1 matches at 8 bases. The CDR3 is made up of 17 amino acids. Germline CDR1 and CDR2: KGHDR and SFDVKD. V was clipped by 0 bases and J by 5 bases; unmatched bases: 10. The chain's CDR3 is CATSDLGKAGGDETQYF. CDR3 coding DNA: TGTGCCACCAGTGATTTGGGGAAGGCAGGGGGCGATGAGACCCAGTACTTC.

This sequence joins TRBV7-2 and TRBJ2-5; tentative D call: TRBD2 (6 bases). Per the germline V gene, CDR1 is SGHTA and CDR2 is FQGNSA. This CDR3 spans 18 amino acids. Deletions cut 1 base from V and 2 bases from J, with 20 bases between. The CDR3 sequence: CASSLETPGDPDQETQYF. The CDR3 region has the DNA TGTGCCAGCAGCTTAGAAACGCCGGGGGACCCAGATCAAGAGACCCAGTACTTC. Complete variable domain (other parts from reference TRBV7-2 and TRBJ2-5): GAGVSQSPSNKVTEKGKDVELRCDPISGHTALYWYRQSLGQGLEFLIYFQGNSAPDKSGLPSDRFSAERTGGSVSTLTIQRTQQEDSAVYLCASSLETPGDPDQETQYFGPGTRLLVL.

This clonotype has only a few counts. The chain recombines TRBV7-7 with TRBJ1-5, with 11 bases that match TRBD1. J gave up 5 bases and V 1 base, and 1 base lay outside the gene matches. The germline V gene has CDR1 SSHAT and CDR2 FNYEAQ (reference sequence). The CDR3 is 15 residues long. In DNA, the CDR3 is TGTGCCAGCAGCTTAGGGGGACAGGGGGATCAGCCCCAGCATTTT. Its protein is CASSLGGQGDQPQHF.

This clonotype was recorded many times. The rearrangement joins TRBV7-2 to TRBJ2-5, with TRBD2 matching 8 bases. From germline, CDR1 is SGHTA and CDR2 FQGNSA. After removal of 5 bases from V and 4 bases from J, the junction contained 9 bases not matched to a gene. This CDR3 has 15 residues. The CDR3 DNA reads as TGTGCCAGCAGCGTCTTAGCGGGATCCGTAGAGACCCAGTACTTC. This translates into CASSVLAGSVETQYF.

The chain combines TRBV10-3 with TRBJ1-2; 7 bases are shared with TRBD1. This CDR3 comprises 15 residues. CDR1 is ENHRY and CDR2 is SYGVKD in the germline V gene. V lost 4 bases and J lost 4; bases outside the gene matches: 9. CDR3: CAISAETGKAYGYTF. The CDR3 DNA reads as TGTGCCATCAGTGCGGAGACAGGGAAGGCCTATGGCTACACCTTC.

This chain uses TRBV19 with TRBJ2-5, with a possible D match to TRBD2 (5 bases). Trimming removed 1 base from V and 4 bases from J, with 13 bases in between. The CDR3 covers 15 residues. In germline, CDR1 is LNHDA, CDR2 SQIVND (reference sequence). The CDR3 DNA reads as TGTGCCAGTAGTATAGGAGGGCGATCAGGAGAGACCCAGTACTTC. Protein: CASSIGGRSGETQYF.

The chain recombines TRBV10-2 with TRBJ1-2; D uncertain. This CDR3 is built from 16 residues. Germline V lookup: CDR1 WSHSY, CDR2 SAAADI. V gave up 6 bases and J gave up 2 bases, with 19 bases separating them. CDR3 amino acids: CASREPGPDLNYGYTF. In nucleotides, the CDR3 is TGCGCCAGCAGAGAACCGGGTCCCGACCTCAACTATGGCTACACCTTC.

This clonotype came up once. The junction and the germline gene differ at one end; a read error may be behind it. The chain joins TRBV10-3 to TRBJ2-7; no clear D. CDR1 is ENHRY and CDR2 is SYGVKD in the germline V gene. The CDR3 covers 13 residues. CDR3 nucleotide sequence: TGTGCCAGCAGTAAACCGAGCTCCTACGAGCAGTACTTC. It specifies CASSKPSSYEQYF.

This chain connects TRBV20-1 to TRBJ2-7; no firm D call. Looked up from germline, CDR1 is DFQATT and CDR2 is SNEGSKA (reference sequence). The CDR3 contains 12 residues. V lost 5 bases, J lost 3 bases, and 11 bases lay in between. The CDR3 sequence: CSAPLGSYEQYF. The CDR3 nucleotides read TGCAGTGCTCCCCTGGGCAGCTACGAGCAGTACTTC.